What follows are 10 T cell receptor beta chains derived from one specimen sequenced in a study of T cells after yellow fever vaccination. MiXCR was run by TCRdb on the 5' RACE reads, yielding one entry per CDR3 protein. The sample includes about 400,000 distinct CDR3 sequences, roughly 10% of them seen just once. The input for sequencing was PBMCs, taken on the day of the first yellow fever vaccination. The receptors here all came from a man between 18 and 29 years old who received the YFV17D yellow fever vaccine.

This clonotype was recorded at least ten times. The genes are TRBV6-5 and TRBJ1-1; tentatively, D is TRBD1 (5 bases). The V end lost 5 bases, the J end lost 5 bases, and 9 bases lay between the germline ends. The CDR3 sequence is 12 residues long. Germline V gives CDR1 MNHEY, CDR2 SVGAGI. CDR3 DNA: TGTGCCAGCAGTAGGGGCGAGACTGAAGCTTTCTTT. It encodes CASSRGETEAFF.

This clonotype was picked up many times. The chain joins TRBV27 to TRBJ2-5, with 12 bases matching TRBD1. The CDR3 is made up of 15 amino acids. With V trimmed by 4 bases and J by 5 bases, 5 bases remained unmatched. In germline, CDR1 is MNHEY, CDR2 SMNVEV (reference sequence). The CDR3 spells CASSSGTGGVETQYF. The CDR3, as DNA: TGTGCCAGCAGTTCGGGGACAGGGGGCGTGGAGACCCAGTACTTC.

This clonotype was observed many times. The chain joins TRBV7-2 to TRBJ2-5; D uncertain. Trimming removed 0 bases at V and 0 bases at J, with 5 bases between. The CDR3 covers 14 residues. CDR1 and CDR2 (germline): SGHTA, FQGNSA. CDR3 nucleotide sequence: TGTGCCAGCAGCTTAGCGGGGAACCAAGAGACCCAGTACTTC. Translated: CASSLAGNQETQYF.

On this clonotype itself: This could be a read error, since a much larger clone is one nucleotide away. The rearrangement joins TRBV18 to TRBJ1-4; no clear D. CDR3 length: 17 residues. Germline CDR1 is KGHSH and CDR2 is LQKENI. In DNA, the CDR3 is TGTGCCAGCTTACCAAACACAATTGGGGAGTCTAATGAAAAACTGTTTTTT. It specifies CASLPNTIGESNEKLFF.

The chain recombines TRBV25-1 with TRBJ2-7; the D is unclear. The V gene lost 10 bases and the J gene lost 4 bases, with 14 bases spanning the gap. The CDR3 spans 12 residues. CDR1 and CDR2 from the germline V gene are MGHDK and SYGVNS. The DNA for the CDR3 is TGTGCCACCGGATCCCCTATTTACGAGCAGTACTTC. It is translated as CATGSPIYEQYF.

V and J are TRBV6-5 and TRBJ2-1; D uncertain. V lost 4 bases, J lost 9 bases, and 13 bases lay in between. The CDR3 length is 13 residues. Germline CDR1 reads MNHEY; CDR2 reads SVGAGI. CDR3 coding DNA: TGTGCCAGCAGTTCACCCACCCCTGCTGAGCAGTTCTTC. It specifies CASSSPTPAEQFF.

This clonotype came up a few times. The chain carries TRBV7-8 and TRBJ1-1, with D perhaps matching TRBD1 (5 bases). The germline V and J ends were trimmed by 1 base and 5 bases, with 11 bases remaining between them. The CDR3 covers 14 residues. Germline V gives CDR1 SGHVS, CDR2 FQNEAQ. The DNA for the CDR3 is TGTGCCAGCAGCTTAGATGGGGGAGGTACTGAAGCTTTCTTT. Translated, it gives CASSLDGGGTEAFF.

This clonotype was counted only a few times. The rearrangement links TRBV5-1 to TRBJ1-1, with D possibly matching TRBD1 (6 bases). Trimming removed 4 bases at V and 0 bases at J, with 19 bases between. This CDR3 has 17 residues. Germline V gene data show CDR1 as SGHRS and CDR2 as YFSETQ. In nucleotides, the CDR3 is TGCGCCAGCAGCCTAAATCAGGGGCGCCTAATGAACACTGAAGCTTTCTTT. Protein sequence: CASSLNQGRLMNTEAFF.

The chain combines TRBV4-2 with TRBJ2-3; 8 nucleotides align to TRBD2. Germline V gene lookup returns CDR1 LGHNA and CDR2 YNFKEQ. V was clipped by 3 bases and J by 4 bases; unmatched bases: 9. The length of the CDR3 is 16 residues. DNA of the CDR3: TGTGCCAGCAGCCAGGAGCTTGCGGGGGGTGCAGATACGCAGTATTTT. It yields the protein CASSQELAGGADTQYF.

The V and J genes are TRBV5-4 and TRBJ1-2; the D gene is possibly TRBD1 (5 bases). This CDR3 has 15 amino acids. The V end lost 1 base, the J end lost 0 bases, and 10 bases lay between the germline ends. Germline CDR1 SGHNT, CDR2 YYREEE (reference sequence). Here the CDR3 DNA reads TGTGCCAGCAGCTTGTGGCAGGGAACTAACTATGGCTACACCTTC. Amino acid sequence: CASSLWQGTNYGYTF.